This T cell receptor (beta chain) was recovered during a study of T cells in Graves' hyperthyroidism and ophthalmopathy. Looking at the study overall: Sampling of peripheral blood happened at initial diagnosis, prior to any treatment. Study-wide points: Most thyroid-expanded clonotypes above 0.001 were also found in blood.

Clinicians diagnosed patients from clinical symptoms, serum thyroxine and TRAb, thyroid ultrasound and orbital computed tomography. This clonotype was seen at least ten times. What it binds is not known. RNA transcripts gave rise to amplified TCR beta CDR3 regions. RT-PCR in the first round (using the HTBI primer set) targeted the TCR CDR3. TCRdb reanalysed the multiplex PCR reads using MiXCR and keeps one entry per CDR3 protein. Here the sample spans more than 300,000 distinct CDR3 sequences, roughly 13% being singletons. The sequenced sample consisted of blood. The receptor comes from a woman younger than 35 with Graves' hyperthyroidism.

In DNA form, the CDR3 reads TGCAGTGCTCGACCCGGGACAGGGGAGGGCGAGCAGTACTTC. Its translation is CSARPGTGEGEQYF. J is TRBJ2-7 and V is TRBV20-1, with 10 bases that match TRBD1. The CDR3 runs 14 residues. The V gene end was trimmed by 5 bases and the J gene end by 6 bases; junction bases not matched to a gene: 10. From germline, CDR1 is DFQATT and CDR2 SNEGSKA (reference sequence).